This record covers a single T cell receptor (beta chain). This table comes from immunoSEQ multiplex PCR, and its TCRdb copy is limited to in-frame clones, with some not included. This sample has about 150,000 clones, with 80% to 90% found just once. These data come from a study of blood T cell repertoires in COVID-19. Overall study context: T cells, B-cell-depleted T cells, or PBMCs provided the cDNA or gDNA that served as material.

CDR3 length: 14 residues. The germline V gene encodes CDR1 LGHNT and CDR2 FRNRAP. The junction had 3 bases not matched to a gene; V was cut back by 5 bases and J by 1 base. The sample comprised peripheral blood. The V gene is TRBV12-5, the J gene TRBJ1-1, with 8 bases matching TRBD1. The source of this sequence is a woman between 50 and 59 years old with acute or convalescent COVID-19. The CDR3 here is CASGKGQENTEAFF. The DNA for the CDR3 is TGTGCTAGTGGTAAGGGACAGGAGAACACTGAAGCTTTCTTT.